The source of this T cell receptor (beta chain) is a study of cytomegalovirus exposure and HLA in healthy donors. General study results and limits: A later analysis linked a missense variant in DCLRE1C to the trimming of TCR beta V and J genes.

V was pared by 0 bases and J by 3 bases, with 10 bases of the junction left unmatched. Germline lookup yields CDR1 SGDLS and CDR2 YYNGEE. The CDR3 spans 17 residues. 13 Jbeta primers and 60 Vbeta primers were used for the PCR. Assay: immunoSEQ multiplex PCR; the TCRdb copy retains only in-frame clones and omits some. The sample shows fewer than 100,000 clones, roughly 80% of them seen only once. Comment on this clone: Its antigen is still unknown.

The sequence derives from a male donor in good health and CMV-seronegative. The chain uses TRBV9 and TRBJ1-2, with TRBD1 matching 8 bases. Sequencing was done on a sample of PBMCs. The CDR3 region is CASSVDTGGNPDYGYTF. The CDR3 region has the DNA TGTGCCAGCAGCGTAGATACAGGGGGGAACCCTGACTATGGCTACACCTTC. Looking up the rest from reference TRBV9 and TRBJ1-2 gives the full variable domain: DSGVTQTPKHLITATGQRVTLRCSPRSGDLSVYWYQQSLDQGLQFLIQYYNGEERAKGNILERFSAQQFPDLHSELNLSSLELGDSALYFCASSVDTGGNPDYGYTFGSGTRLTVV.